This T cell receptor beta chain was profiled in a study of read filtering for tumor transcriptome and immune sequencing. Study-level information: Patients were 17 male and 11 to 15 female, mean age 65.9 years, range about 40 to 85. DNase treatment preceded whole-transcriptome library preparation.

Molecular barcoded adaptors covering alpha/delta and beta/gamma chains were used on roughly 370 ng RNA. MiXCR was run by TCRdb on the reads, yielding one entry per CDR3 protein. Of 50,000 or so distinct CDR3 sequences listed, roughly 19% are singletons. Trimming took off 7 bases at V and 2 bases at J, with 15 bases between the two ends. The germline V gene has CDR1 SNHLY and CDR2 FYNNEI. The CDR3 is 15 residues long. This clonotype came up many times. What it binds is not known. Study conclusions and caveats: IR-seq captured clonotypes deeper and more reliably than RNA-seq.

At the time of active disease, bone marrow was collected from every patient. This TCR came from a donor aged 40 or over with multiple myeloma. V and J are TRBV2 and TRBJ1-5, with D perhaps matching TRBD1 (6 bases). Sequencing input: a population of CD138-negative cells sorted from bone marrow. This chain's CDR3 is CASTGYRVGNQPQHF. CDR3 nucleotide sequence: TGTGCCAGCACGGGATACAGGGTTGGCAATCAGCCCCAGCATTTT. The full variable domain, rest sourced from reference TRBV2 and TRBJ1-5, is EPEVTQTPSHQVTQMGQEVILRCVPISNHLYFYWYRQILGQKVEFLVSFYNNEISEKSEIFDDQFSVERPDGSNFTLKIRSTKLEDSAMYFCASTGYRVGNQPQHFGDGTRLSIL.